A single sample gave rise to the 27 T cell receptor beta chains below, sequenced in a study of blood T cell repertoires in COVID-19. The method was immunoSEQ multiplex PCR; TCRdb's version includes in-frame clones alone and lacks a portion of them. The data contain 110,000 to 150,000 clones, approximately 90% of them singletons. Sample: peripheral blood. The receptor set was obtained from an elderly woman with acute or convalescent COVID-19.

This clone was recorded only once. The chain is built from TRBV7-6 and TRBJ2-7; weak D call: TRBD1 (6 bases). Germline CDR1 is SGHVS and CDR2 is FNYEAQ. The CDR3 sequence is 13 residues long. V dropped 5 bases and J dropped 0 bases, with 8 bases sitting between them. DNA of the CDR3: TGTGCCAGCAGCCGACAGGACTCCTACGAGCAGTACTTC. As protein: CASSRQDSYEQYF.

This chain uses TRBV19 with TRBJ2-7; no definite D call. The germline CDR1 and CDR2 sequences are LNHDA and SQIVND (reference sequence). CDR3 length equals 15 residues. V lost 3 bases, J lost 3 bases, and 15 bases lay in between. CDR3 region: CASSISWQVGYEQYF. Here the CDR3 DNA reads TGTGCCAGTAGTATCTCTTGGCAGGTCGGCTACGAGCAGTACTTC.

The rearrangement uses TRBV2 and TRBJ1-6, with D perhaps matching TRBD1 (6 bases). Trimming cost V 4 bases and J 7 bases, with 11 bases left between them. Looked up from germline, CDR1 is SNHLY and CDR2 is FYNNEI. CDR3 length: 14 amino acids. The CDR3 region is CASSGTGWNSPLHF. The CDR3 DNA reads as TGTGCCAGCAGTGGTACAGGGTGGAATTCACCCCTCCACTTT. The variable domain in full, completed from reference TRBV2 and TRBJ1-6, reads EPEVTQTPSHQVTQMGQEVILRCVPISNHLYFYWYRQILGQKVEFLVSFYNNEISEKSEIFDDQFSVERPDGSNFTLKIRSTKLEDSAMYFCASSGTGWNSPLHFGNGTRLTVT.

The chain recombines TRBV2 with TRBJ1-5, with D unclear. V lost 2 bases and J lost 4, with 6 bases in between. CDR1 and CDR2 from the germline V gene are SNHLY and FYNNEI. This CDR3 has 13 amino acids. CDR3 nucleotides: TGTGCCAGCAGTGAACTAGTTAATCAGCCCCAGCATTTT. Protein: CASSELVNQPQHF.

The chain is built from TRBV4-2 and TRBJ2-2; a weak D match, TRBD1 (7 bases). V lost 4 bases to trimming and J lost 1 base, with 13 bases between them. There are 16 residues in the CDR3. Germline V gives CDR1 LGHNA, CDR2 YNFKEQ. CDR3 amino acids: CASSPGGTENTGELFF. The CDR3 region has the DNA TGTGCCAGCAGCCCAGGCGGGACAGAGAACACCGGGGAGCTGTTTTTT.

In DNA, the CDR3 is TGTGCCTGGAGCGGTATGGGTGGGCTTGTTGGGTACACCTTC. Protein: CAWSGMGGLVGYTF. The chain recombines TRBV30 with TRBJ1-2; D remains ambiguous. The CDR3 covers 14 residues. V was shortened by 3 bases and J by 11 bases, with 22 bases between the two germline ends. The V gene's germline CDR1 is GTSNPN and CDR2 SVGIG (reference sequence).

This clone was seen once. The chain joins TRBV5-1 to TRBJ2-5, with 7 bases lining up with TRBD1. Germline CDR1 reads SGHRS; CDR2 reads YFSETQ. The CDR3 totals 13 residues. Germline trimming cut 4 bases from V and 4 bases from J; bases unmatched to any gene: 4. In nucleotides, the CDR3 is TGCGCCAGCAGCATCCGGGACAGAGAGACCCAGTACTTC. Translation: CASSIRDRETQYF.

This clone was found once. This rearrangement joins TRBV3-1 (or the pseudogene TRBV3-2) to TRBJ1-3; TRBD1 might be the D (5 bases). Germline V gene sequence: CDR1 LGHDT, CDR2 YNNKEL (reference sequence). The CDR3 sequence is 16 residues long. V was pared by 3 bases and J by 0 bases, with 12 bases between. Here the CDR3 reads CASSQRDFGSGNTIYF. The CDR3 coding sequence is TGTGCCAGCAGCCAGAGGGACTTCGGCTCTGGAAACACCATATATTTT.

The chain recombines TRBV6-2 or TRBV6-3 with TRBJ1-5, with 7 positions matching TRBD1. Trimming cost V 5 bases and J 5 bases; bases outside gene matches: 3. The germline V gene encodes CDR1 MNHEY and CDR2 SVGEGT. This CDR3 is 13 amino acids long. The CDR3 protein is CASSGQGDQPQHF. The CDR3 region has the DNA TGTGCCAGCAGTGGGCAGGGGGATCAGCCCCAGCATTTT.

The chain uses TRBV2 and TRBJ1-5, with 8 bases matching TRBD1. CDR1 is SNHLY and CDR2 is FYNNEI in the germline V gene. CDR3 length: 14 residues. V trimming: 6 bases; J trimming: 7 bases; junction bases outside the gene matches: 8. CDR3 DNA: TGTGCCAGCAGAGATAACAGGGGGAAACAGCCCCAGCATTTT. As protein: CASRDNRGKQPQHF.

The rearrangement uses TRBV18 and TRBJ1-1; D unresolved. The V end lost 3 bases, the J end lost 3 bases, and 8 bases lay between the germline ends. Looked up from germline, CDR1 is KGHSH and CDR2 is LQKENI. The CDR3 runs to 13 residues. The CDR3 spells CASSPTGDTEAFF. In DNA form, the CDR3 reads TGTGCCAGCTCACCCACCGGGGACACTGAAGCTTTCTTT.

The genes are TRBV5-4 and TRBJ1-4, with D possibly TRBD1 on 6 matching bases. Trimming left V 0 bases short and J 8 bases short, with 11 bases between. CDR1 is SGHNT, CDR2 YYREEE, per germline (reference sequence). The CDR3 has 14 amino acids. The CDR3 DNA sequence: TGTGCCAGCAGCTTGGACAGGGATGAAGAAAAACTGTTTTTT. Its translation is CASSLDRDEEKLFF.

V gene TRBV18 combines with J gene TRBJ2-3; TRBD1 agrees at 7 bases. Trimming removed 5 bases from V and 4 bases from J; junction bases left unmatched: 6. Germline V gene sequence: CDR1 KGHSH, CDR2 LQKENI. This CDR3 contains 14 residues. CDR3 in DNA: TGTGCCAGCTCATCTCGGACAGGAGCAGATACGCAGTATTTT. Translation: CASSSRTGADTQYF. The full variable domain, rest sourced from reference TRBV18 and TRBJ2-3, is NAGVMQNPRHLVRRRGQEARLRCSPMKGHSHVYWYRQLPEEGLKFMVYLQKENIIDESGMPKERFSAEFPKEGPSILRIQQVVRGDSAAYFCASSSRTGADTQYFGPGTRLTVL.

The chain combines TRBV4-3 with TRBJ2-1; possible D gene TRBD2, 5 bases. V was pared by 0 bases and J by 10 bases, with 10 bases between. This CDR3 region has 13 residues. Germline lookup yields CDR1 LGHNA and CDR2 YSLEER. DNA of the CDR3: TGCGCCAGCAGCCAAGAAGGCTGGGAGGAGCAGTTCTTC. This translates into CASSQEGWEEQFF.

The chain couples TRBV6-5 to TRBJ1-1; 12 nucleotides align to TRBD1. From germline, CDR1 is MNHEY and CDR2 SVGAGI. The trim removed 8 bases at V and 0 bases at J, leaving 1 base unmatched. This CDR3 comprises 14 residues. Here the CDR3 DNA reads TGTGCCAGCGGGGACAGGGGGCTGAACACTGAAGCTTTCTTT. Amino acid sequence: CASGDRGLNTEAFF.

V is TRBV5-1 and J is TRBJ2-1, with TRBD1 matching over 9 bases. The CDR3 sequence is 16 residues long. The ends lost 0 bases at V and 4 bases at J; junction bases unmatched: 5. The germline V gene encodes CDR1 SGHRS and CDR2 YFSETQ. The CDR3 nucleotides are TGCGCCAGCAGCTTGGTGTCCGGACAGGGGTACAATGAGCAGTTCTTC. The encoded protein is CASSLVSGQGYNEQFF.

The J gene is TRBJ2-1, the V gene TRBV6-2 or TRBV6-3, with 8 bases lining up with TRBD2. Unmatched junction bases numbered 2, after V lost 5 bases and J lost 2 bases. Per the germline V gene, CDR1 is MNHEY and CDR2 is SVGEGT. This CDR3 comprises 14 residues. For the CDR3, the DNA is TGTGCCAGCAGTCAGCGGGAGCCCTACAATGAGCAGTTCTTC. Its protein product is CASSQREPYNEQFF.

Here the CDR3 reads CASSLGQIYYGYTF. The CDR3 DNA is TGTGCCAGCAGCTTGGGACAGATATATTATGGCTACACCTTC. The J gene is TRBJ1-2, the V gene TRBV5-8; D might be TRBD1 (5 bases). The CDR3 is 14 residues long. CDR1 SGHTS and CDR2 YDEGEE come from the germline V gene. V dropped 0 bases and J dropped 5 bases, with 11 bases sitting between them.

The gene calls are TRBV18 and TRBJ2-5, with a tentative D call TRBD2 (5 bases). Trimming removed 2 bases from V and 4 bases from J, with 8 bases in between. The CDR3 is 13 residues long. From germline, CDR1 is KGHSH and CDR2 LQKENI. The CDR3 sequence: CASSPIEGETQYF. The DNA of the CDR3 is TGTGCCAGCTCACCAATCGAGGGAGAGACCCAGTACTTC. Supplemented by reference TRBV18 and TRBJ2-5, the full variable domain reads NAGVMQNPRHLVRRRGQEARLRCSPMKGHSHVYWYRQLPEEGLKFMVYLQKENIIDESGMPKERFSAEFPKEGPSILRIQQVVRGDSAAYFCASSPIEGETQYFGPGTRLLVL.

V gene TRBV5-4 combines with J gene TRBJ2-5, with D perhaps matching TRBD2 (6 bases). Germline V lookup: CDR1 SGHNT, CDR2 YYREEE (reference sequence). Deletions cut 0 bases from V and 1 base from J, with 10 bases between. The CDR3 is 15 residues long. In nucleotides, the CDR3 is TGTGCCAGCAGCTTGGCCCGGGACTTCCAAGAGACCCAGTACTTC. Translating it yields CASSLARDFQETQYF.

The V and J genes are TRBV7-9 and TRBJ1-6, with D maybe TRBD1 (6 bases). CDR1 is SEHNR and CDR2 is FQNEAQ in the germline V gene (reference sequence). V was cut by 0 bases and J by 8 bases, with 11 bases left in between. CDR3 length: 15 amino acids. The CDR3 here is CASSLARTEYSPLHF. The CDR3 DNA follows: TGTGCCAGCAGCTTAGCCCGGACAGAATATTCACCCCTCCACTTT.

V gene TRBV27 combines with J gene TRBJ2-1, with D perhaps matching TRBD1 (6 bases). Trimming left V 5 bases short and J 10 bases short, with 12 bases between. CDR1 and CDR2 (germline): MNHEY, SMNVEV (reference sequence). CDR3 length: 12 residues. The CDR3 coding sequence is TGTGCCAGCAGTGCGACAGGCAGGGAGCAGTTCTTC. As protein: CASSATGREQFF.

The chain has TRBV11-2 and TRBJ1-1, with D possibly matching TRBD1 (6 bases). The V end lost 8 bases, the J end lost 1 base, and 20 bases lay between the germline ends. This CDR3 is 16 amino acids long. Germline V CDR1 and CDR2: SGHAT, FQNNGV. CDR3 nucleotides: TGTGCCAGCGGTCCTATCGGGGGGGCAGGGAACACTGAAGCTTTCTTT. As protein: CASGPIGGAGNTEAFF.

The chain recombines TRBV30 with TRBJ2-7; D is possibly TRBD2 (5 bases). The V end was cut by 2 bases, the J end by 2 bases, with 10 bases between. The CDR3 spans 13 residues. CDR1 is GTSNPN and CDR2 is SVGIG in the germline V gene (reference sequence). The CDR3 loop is CAWSPTRPYEQYF. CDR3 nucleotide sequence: TGTGCCTGGAGTCCTACTAGGCCCTACGAGCAGTACTTC.

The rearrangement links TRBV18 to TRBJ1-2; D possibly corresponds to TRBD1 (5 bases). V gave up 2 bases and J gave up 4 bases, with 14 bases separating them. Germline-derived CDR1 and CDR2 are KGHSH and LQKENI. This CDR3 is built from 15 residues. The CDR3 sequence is CASSPRTGDSYGYTF. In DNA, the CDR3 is TGTGCCAGCTCACCAAGGACCGGGGACTCCTATGGCTACACCTTC.

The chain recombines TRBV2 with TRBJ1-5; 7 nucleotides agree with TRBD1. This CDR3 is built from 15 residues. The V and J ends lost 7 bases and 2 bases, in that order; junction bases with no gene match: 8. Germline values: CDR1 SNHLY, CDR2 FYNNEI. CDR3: CASNRQGTGNQPQHF. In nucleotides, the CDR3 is TGTGCCAGCAATAGACAGGGAACAGGCAATCAGCCCCAGCATTTT.

The CDR3 coding sequence is TGTGCCAGCAGCTTGGAACAACAGCTGAACTATGGCTACACCTTC. It specifies CASSLEQQLNYGYTF. The rearrangement uses TRBV5-4 and TRBJ1-2, with D hard to call. This CDR3 is 15 amino acids long. The ends were cut back, 0 bases at V and 2 bases at J, with 11 bases in the middle. The germline V gene has CDR1 SGHNT and CDR2 YYREEE (reference sequence).